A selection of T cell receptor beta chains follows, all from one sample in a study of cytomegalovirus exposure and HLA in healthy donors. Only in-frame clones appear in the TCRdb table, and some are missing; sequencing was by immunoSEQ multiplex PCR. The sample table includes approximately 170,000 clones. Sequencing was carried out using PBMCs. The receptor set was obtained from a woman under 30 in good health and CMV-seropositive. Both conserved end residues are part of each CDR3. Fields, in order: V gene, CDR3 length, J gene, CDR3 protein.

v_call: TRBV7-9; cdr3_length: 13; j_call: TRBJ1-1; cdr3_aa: CASSLEGATEAFF
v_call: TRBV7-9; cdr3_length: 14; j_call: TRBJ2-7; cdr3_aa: CASSPGTGVNEQYF
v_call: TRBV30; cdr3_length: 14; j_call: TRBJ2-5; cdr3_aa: CAWSYRGRVGTQYF
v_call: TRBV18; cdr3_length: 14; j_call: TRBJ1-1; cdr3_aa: CASSPPVQGAEAFF
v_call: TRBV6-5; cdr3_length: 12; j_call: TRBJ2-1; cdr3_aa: CASSQDWNEQFF
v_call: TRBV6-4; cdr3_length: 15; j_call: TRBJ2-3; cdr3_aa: CASSPIQASGGTQYF
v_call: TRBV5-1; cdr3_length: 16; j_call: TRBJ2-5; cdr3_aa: CASSPMGRGAQETQYF
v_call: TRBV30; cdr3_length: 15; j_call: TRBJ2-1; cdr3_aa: CAWSVTTSGVGEQFF
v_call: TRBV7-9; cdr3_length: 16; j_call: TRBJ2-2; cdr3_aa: CASSPRQGADTGELFF
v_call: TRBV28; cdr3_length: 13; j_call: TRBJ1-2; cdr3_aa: CASSQTQVYGYTF
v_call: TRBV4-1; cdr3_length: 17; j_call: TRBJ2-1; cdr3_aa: CASSQDPGTSGSGEQFF
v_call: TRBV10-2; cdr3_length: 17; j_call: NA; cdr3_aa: CASSKIPGLATSYEQYF
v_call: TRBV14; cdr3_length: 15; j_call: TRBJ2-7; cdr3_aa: CASSSRQGGGYEQYF
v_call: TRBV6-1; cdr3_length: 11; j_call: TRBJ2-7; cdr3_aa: CASSQAYEQYF
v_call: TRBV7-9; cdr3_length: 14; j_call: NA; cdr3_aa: CASSSLVRRGEQYF
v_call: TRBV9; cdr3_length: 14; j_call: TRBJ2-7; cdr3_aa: CASSVGGGPYEQYF
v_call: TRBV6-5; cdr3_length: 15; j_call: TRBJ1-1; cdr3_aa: CASSYQGAGNTEAFF
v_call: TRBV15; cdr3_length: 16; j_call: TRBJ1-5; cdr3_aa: CATSREEGTVNQPQHF
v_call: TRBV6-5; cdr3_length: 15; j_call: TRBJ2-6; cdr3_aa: CASSYSGLGANVLTF
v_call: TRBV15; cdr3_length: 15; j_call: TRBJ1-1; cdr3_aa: CATSRDRLSNTEAFF
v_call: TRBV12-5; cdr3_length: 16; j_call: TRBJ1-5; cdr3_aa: CASGSTTDTPNQPQHF
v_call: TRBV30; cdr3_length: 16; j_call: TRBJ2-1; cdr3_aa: CAWSVGWSGNPNEQFF
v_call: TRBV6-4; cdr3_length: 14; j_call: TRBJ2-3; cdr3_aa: CASSEGLHTDTQYF
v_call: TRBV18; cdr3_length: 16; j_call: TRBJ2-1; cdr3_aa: CASSVTGPSSYNEQFF
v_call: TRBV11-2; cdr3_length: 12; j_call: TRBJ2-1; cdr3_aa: CASSLDPREQFF
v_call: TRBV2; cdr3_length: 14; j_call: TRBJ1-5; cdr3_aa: CASSLGTVFQPQHF
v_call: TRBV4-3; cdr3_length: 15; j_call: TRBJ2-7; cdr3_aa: CASSQGQGISYEQYF
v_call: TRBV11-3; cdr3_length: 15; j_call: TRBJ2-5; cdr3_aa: CASSHDSSRQETQYF
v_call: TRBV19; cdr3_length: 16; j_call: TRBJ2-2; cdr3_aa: CASSIDRLAVAGELFF
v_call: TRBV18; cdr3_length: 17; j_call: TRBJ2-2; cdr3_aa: CASSPRDKGPPSGELFF
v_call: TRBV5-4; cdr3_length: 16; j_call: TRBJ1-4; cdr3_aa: CASSARPTGGNEKLFF
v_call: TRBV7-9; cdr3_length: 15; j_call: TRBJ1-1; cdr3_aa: CASSLVEQGRTEAFF
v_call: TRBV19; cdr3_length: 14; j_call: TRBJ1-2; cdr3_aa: CASTRTGQAYGYTF
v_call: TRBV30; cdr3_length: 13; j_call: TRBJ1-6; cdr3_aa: CAWSVQGDSPLHF
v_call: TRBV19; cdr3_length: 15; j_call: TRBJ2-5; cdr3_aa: CASSIDSQIGETQYF
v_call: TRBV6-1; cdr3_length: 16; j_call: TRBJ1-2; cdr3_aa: CASSEAPGQGEGGYTF
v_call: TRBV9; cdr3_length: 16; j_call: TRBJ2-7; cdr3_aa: CASSVGRTGARYEQYF
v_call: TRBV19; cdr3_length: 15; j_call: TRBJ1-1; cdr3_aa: CASQGDRIIEPKAFF
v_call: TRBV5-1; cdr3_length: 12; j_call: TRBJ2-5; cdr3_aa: CASSLDRGEQYF
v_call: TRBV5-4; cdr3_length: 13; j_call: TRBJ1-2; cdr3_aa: CASSLRAGSGYTF
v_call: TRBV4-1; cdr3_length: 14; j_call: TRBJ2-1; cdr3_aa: CASSPTGTRDEQFF
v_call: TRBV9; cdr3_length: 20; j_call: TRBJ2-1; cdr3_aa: CASSARGGASGGPFYNEQFF
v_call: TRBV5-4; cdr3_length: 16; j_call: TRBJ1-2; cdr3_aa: CASSSQTGQPAYGYTF
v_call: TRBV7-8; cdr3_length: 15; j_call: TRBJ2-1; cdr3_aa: CASSLQGSYLYEQFF
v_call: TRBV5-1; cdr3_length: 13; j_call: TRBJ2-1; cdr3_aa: CASSLVQTSEQFF
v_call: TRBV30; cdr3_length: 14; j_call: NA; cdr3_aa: CAWSVEYRDHEQYF
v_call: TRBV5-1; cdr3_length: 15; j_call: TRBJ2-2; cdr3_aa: CAITKLDYFNGELFF
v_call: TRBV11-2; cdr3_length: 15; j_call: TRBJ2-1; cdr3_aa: CASSIGTGGLNEQFF
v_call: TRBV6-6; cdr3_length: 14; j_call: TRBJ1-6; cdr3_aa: CASSTQNRNSPLHF
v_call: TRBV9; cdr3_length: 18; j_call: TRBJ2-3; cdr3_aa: CASSVLAGLAGATDTQYF
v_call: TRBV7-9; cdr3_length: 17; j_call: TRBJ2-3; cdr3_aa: CASSLQMTSGDTDTQYF
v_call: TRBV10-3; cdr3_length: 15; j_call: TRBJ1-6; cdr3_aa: CAISESYRENSPLHF
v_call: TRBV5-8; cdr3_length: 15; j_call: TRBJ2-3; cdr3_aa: CASSLGSGGIDTQYF
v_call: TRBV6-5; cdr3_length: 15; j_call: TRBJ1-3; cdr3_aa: CASSLDRDIGNTIYF
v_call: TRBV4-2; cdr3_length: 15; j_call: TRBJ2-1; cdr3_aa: CASSQAGGRYNEQFF
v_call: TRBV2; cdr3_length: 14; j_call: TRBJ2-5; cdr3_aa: CASSPLTVQETQYF
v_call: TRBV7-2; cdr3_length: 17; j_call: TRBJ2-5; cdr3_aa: CASSSGRAGGRQETQYF
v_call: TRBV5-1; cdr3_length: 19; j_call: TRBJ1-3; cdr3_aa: CASSLAGVAGRTSGNTIYF
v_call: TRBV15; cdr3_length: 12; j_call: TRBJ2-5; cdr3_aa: CATSRREETQYF